A selection of T cell receptor beta chains follows, all from one sample in a study of blood T cells in healthy people across ages. TCRdb processed the 5' RACE reads anew with MiXCR; each CDR3 protein has one entry. The sample gives more than 1 million distinct CDR3 sequences, 40% to 55% of which show up once; approximately 17% is in the top ten. Sample: blood. These receptors came from a woman aged 60-75 years in good health. CDR3s include the opening cysteine and the closing phenylalanine or tryptophan. The order of the fields is clone size, V gene, CDR3 protein. Clone size is stated in some rows and not others, as once, few, many or a class when expanded.

>many|TRBV24-1
CATSDIRTGKEYEQYF
>.|TRBV12-3/TRBV12-4
CASSRHATKEKLFF
>few|TRBV11-1
CASIHRDSDTQYF
>.|TRBV18
CASSTGTGTYNEQFF
>.|TRBV11-3
CASSFRGPGRQETQYF
>few|TRBV5-1
CASSLESGNPYGYTF
>.|TRBV10-3
CAIRENRGRTEAFF
>few|TRBV4-2
CASSQQHPAGREVFF
>once|TRBV25-1
CASSPSLSSYNSPLHF
>.|TRBV7-9
CASSHLGQGSYEQYF
>few|TRBV29-1
CSVIVVEQYF
>many|TRBV3-1
CASSQGQGTYEQYF
>.|TRBV7-8
CASSPTWDGHEQYF
>few|TRBV12-3/TRBV12-4
CASSLGRAYNEQFF
>.|TRBV5-1
CACSYGDRVMDEQFF
>few|TRBV14
CASSQSGQGSNQPQHF
>.|TRBV11-2
CASSHQTGGSAEAFF
>few|TRBV29-1
CSVEEIGRDDKNIQYF
>.|TRBV5-6
CASSFSGQGAFNIQYF
>.|TRBV7-8
CASSPWTPTQETQYF
>few|TRBV27
CASSPTRGTEAFF
>.|TRBV4-1
CASSKGDRVVEKLLF
>.|TRBV24-1
CATSDLASGEGSTDTQYF
>.|TRBV5-1
CASSTSGSLDEQYF
>few|TRBV27
CASSPRTSGGGEQYF
>.|TRBV29-1
CSVRQGSSYEQYF
>.|TRBV27
CASSINGRYGYTF
>.|TRBV7-9
CASSSSGANYEQYF
>many|TRBV7-9
CASSPRTSVYEQYF
>few|TRBV3-1
CASSPPGTSGRIGTYEQYF
>.|TRBV10-3
CAISEGLAGASYEQYF
>few|TRBV27
CATRLGTGENLREQYF
>.|TRBV13
CANSSAASGTDTQYF
>few|TRBV4-1
CASSTQRFETQYF
>.|TRBV6-5
CASSYGTSGPTGELFF
>few|TRBV6-6
CASSYSQETSYEQYF